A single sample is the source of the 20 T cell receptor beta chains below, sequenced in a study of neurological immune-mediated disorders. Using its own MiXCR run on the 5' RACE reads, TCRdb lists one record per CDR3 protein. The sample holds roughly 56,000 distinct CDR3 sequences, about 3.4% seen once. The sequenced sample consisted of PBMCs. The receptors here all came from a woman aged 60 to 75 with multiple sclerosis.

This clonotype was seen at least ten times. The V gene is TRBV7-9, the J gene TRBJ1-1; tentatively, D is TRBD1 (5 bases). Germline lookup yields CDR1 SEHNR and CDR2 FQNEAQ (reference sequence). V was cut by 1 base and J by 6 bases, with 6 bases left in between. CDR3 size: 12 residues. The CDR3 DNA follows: TGTGCCAGCAGCTTAGGGGGGTCTGAAGCTTTCTTT. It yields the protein CASSLGGSEAFF. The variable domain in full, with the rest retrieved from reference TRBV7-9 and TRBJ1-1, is DTGVSQNPRHKITKRGQNVTFRCDPISEHNRLYWYRQTLGQGPEFLTYFQNEAQLEKSRLLSDRFSAERPKGSFSTLEIQRTEQGDSAMYLCASSLGGSEAFFGQGTRLTVV.

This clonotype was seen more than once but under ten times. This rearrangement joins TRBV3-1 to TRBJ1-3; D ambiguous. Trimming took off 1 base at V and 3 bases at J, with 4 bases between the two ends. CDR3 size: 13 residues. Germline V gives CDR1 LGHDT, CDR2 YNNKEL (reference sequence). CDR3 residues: CASSQVFGNTIYF. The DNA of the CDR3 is TGTGCCAGCAGCCAAGTATTTGGAAACACCATATATTTT. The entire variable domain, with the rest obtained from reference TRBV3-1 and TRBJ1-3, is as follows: DTAVSQTPKYLVTQMGNDKSIKCEQNLGHDTMYWYKQDSKKFLKIMFSYNNKELIINETVPNRFSPKSPDKAHLNLHINSLELGDSAVYFCASSQVFGNTIYFGEGSWLTVV.

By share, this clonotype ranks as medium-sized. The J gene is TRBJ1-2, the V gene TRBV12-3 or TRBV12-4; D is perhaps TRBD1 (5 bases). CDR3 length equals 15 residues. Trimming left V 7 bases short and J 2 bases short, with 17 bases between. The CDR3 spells CASTTVRGSNYGYTF. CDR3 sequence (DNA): TGTGCCAGCACCACGGTGAGGGGATCAAACTATGGCTACACCTTC.

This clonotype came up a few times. CDR3: CASSLVWAATDTQYF. The CDR3 DNA sequence: TGTGCCAGCAGCTTAGTCTGGGCTGCCACAGATACGCAGTATTTT. This sequence joins TRBV7-9 and TRBJ2-3; D gene uncertain. The CDR3 extends over 15 amino acids. Deletions cut 1 base from V and 2 bases from J, with 10 bases between. Germline CDR1 and CDR2: SEHNR and FQNEAQ (reference sequence).

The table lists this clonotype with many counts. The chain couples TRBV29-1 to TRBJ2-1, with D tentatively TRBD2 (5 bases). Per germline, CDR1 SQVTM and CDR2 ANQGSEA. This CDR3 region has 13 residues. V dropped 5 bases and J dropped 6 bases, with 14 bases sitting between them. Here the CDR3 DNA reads TGCAGCGTTCCAGACTACCAGCCCAATGAGCAGTTCTTC. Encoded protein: CSVPDYQPNEQFF.

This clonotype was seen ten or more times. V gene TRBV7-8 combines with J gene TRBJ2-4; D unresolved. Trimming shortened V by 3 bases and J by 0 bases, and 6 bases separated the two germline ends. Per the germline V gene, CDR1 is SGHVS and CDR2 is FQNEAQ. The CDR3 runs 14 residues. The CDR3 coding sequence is TGTGCCAGCAGCTTTGGGATAGCCAAAAACATTCAGTACTTC. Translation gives CASSFGIAKNIQYF.

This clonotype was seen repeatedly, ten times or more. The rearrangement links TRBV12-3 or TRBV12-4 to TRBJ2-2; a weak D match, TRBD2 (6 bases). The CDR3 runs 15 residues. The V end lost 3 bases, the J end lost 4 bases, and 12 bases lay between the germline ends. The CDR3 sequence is CASSFGGRGTGELFF. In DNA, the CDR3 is TGTGCCAGCAGTTTTGGAGGGCGGGGCACCGGGGAGCTGTTTTTT.

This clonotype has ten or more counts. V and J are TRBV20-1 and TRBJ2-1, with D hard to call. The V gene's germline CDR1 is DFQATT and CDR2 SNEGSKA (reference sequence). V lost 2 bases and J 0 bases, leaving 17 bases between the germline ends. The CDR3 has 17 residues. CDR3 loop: CSARTDRLRYSYNEQFF. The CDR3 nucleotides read TGCAGTGCTAGAACCGACCGGCTCAGATACTCCTACAATGAGCAGTTCTTC.

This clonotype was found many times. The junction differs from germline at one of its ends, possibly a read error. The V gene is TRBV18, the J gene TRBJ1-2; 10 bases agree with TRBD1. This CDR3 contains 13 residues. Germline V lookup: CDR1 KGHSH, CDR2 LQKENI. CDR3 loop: CASSPGQGYGYTF. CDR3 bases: TGCGCCAGCAGCCCGGGACAGGGGTATGGCTACACCTTC. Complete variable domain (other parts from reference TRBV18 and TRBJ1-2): NAGVMQNPRHLVRRRGQEARLRCSPMKGHSHVYWYRQLPEEGLKFMVYLQKENIIDESGMPKERFSAEFPKEGPSILRIQQVVRGDSAAYFCASSPGQGYGYTFGSGTRLTVV.

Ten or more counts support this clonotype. The CDR3 sequence: CASSMPTGYNEQFF. CDR3 DNA sequence: TGTGCCAGCAGCATGCCGACCGGGTACAATGAGCAGTTCTTC. The rearrangement joins TRBV7-2 to TRBJ2-1; D is undetermined. The germline CDR1 and CDR2 sequences are SGHTA and FQGNSA. This CDR3 has 14 residues. Trimming removed 5 bases from V and 4 bases from J, with 12 bases in between.

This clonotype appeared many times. CDR3 coding DNA: TGTGCCACCAGCAGAGTCTACGGGCCCAGCTCCTACGAGCAGTACTTC. Translated: CATSRVYGPSSYEQYF. The chain couples TRBV15 to TRBJ2-7, with no clear D. Germline V gene sequence: CDR1 LNHNV, CDR2 YYDKDF (reference sequence). The CDR3 totals 16 residues. V shed 1 base and J shed 0 bases, with 13 bases lying between them.

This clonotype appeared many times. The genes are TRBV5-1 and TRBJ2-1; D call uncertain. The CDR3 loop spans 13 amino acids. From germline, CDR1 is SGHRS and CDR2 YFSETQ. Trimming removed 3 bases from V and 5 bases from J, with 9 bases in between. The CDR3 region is CASSSGGNNEQFF. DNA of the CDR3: TGCGCCAGCAGCTCCGGCGGAAACAATGAGCAGTTCTTC.

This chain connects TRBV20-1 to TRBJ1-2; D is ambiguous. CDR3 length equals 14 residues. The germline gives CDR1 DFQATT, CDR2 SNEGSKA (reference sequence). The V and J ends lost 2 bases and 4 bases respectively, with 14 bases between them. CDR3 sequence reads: CSARHNQPVYGYTF. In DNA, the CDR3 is TGCAGTGCTAGACATAATCAACCGGTCTATGGCTACACCTTC.

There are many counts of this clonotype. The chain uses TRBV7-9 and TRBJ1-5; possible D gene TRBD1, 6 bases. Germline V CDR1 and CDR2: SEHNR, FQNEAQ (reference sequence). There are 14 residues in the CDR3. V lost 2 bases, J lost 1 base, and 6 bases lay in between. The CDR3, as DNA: TGTGCCAGCAGCTTACAGGGGAGCAATCAGCCCCAGCATTTT. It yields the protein CASSLQGSNQPQHF.

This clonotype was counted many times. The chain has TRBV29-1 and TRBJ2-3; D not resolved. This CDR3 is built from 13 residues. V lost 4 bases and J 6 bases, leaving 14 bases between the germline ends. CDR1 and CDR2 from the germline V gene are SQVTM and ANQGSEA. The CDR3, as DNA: TGCAGCGTTGCAGTGAGCCTAGGGGATACGCAGTATTTT. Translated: CSVAVSLGDTQYF.

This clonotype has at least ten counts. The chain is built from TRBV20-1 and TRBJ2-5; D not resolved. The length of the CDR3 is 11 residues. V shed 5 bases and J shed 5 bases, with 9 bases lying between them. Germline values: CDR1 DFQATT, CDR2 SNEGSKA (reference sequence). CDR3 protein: CSAWFRETQYF. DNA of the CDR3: TGCAGTGCTTGGTTTAGGGAGACCCAGTACTTC.

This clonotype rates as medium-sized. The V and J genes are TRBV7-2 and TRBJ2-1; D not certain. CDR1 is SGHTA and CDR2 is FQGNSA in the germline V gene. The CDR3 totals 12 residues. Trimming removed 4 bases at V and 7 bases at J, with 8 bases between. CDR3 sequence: CASSWLGNEQFF. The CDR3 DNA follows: TGTGCCAGCAGCTGGTTGGGGAATGAGCAGTTCTTC.

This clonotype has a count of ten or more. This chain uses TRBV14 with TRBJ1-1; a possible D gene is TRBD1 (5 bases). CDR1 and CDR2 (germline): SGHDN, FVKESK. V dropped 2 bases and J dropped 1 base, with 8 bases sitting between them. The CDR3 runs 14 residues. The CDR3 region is CASSQRQSNTEAFF. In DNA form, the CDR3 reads TGTGCCAGCAGCCAACGACAGTCGAACACTGAAGCTTTCTTT. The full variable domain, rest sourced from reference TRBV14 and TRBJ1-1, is EAGVTQFPSHSVIEKGQTVTLRCDPISGHDNLYWYRRVMGKEIKFLLHFVKESKQDESGMPNNRFLAERTGGTYSTLKVQPAELEDSGVYFCASSQRQSNTEAFFGQGTRLTVV.

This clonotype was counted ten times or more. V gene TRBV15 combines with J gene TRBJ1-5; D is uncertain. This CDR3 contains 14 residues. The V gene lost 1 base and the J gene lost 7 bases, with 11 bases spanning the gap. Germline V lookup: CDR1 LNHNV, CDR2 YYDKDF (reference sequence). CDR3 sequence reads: CATSRVPTNQPQHF. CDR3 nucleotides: TGTGCCACCAGCAGAGTCCCTACAAACCAGCCCCAGCATTTT.

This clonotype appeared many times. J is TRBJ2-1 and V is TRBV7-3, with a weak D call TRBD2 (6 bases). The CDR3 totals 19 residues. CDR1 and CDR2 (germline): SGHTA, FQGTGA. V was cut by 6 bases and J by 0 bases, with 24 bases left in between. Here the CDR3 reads CASSYSPQGTPSSYNEQFF. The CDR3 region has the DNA TGTGCCAGCAGTTATAGCCCCCAAGGGACTCCCAGCTCCTACAATGAGCAGTTCTTC.